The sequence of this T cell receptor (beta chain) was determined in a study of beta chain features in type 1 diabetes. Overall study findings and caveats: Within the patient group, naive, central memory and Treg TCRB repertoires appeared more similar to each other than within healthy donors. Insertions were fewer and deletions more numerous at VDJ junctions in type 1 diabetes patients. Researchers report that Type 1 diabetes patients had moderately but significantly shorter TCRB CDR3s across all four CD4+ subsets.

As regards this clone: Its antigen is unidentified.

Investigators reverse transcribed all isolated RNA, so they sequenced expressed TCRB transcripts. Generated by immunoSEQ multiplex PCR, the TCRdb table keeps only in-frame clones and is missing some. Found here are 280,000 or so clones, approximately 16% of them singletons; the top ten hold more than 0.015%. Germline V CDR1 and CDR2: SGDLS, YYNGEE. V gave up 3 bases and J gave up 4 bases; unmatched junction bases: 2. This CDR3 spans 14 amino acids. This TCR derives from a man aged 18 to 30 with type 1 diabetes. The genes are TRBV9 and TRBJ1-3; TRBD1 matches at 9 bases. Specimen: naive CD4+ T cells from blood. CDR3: CASSAGTGGNTIYF. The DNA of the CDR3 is TGTGCCAGCAGCGCAGGGACAGGGGGAAACACCATATATTTT.